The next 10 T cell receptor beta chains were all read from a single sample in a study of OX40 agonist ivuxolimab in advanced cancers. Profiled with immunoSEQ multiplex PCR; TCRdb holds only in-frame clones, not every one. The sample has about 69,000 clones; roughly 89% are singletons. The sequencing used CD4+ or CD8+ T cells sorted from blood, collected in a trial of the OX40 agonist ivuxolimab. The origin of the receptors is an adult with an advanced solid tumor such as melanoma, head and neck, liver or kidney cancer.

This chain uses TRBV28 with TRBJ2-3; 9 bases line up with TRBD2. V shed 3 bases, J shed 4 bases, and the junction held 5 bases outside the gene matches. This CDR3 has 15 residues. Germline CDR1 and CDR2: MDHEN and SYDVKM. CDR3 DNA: TGTGCCAGCAGTTTGCGGGAGGGCCTTGCAGATACGCAGTATTTT. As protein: CASSLREGLADTQYF.

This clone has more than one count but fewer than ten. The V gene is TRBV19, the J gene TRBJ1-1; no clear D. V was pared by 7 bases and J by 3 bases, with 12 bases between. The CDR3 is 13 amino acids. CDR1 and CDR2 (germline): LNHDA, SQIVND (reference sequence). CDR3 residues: CASNAGWDTEAFF. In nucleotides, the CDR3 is TGTGCCAGTAATGCAGGTTGGGACACTGAAGCTTTCTTT.

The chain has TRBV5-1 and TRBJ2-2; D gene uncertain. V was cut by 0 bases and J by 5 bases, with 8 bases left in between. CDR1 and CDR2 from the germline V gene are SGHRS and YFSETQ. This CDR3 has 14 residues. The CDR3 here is CASSLVGRTGELFF. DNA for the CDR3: TGCGCCAGCAGCTTGGTTGGTAGGACCGGGGAGCTGTTTTTT.

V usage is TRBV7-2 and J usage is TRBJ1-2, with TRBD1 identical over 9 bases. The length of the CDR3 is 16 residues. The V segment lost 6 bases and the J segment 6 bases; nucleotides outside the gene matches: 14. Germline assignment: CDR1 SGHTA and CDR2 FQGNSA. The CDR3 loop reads CASRPPGQGSNNGYTF. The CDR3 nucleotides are TGTGCCAGCAGACCACCCGGACAGGGGAGTAATAATGGCTACACCTTC.

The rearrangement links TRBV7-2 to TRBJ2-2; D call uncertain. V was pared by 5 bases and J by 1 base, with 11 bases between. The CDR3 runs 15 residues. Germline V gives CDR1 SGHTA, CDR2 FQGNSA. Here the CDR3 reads CASSPQTLNTGELFF. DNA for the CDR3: TGTGCCAGCAGCCCTCAGACACTGAACACCGGGGAGCTGTTTTTT.

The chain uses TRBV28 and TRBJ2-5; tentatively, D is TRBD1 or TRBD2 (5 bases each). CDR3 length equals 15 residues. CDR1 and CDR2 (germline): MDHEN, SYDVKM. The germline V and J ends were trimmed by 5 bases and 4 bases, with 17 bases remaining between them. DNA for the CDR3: TGTGCCAGCAGTCCCCCCGGGGCGGTAAGAGAGACCCAGTACTTC. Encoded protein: CASSPPGAVRETQYF.

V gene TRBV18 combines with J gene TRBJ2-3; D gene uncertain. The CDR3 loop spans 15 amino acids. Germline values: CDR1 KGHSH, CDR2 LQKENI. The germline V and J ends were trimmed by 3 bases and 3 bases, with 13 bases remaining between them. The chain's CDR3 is CASSPNYQPTDTQYF. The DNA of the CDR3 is TGTGCCAGCTCACCGAACTACCAACCGACAGATACGCAGTATTTT.

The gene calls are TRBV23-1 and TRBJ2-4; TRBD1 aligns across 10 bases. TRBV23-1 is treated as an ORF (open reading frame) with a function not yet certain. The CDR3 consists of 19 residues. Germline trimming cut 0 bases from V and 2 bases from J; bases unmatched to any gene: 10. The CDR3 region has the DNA TGCGCCAGCAGTCAATCGGAGACAGGGGGCGACAATTCCAAAAACATTCAGTACTTC. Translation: CASSQSETGGDNSKNIQYF.

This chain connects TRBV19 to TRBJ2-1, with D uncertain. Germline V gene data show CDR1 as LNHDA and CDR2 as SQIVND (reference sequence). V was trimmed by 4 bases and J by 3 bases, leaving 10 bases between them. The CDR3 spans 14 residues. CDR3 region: CASSTGSHYNEQFF. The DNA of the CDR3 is TGTGCCAGTAGTACCGGGTCTCACTACAATGAGCAGTTCTTC.

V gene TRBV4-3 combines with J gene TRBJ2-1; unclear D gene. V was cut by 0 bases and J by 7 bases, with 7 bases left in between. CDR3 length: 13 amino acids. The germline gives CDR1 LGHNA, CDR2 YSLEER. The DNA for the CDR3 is TGCGCCAGCAGCCAAGAGACTGGAAATGAGCAGTTCTTC. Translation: CASSQETGNEQFF.